This TCR beta chain comes out of a study of CD8+CD57+ T cells in acquired aplastic anemia. Across the study: Sorted CD4+ and CD8+ cells yielded around 3.3 ug of DNA on average. Study outcomes and limitations: A set of roughly 27 CD8+ CDR3 sequences was shared between patients and controls, and these sequences appeared highly expressed in patients.

TCR beta VDJ and CDR3 profiles were obtained from a genomic DNA template. TCRdb reprocessed the reads via MiXCR and lists one record per CDR3 protein. Of 310,000 or so distinct CDR3 sequences in the sample, under 60% were seen once. Patients chosen for sequencing had CD8+CD57+ cells that had expanded, as shown by flow cytometry. This clonotype was counted only a few times. Its antigen is undetermined. Germline lookup yields CDR1 SGHTA and CDR2 FQGNSA. Trimming took 2 bases from V and 3 from J; bases not matched to a gene: 3. The CDR3 contains 15 residues. The J gene is TRBJ2-7, the V gene TRBV7-2, with 11 bases identical to TRBD2. This clonotype was obtained from a human donor with aplastic anemia. The sequencing sample was made of sorted CD4+, CD8+, or CD8+CD57+ T cells (not recorded which) from PBMCs. The DNA for the CDR3 is TGTGCCAGCAGCTTAACCGGGACTAGCGGCTACGAGCAGTACTTC. This gives the protein CASSLTGTSGYEQYF.